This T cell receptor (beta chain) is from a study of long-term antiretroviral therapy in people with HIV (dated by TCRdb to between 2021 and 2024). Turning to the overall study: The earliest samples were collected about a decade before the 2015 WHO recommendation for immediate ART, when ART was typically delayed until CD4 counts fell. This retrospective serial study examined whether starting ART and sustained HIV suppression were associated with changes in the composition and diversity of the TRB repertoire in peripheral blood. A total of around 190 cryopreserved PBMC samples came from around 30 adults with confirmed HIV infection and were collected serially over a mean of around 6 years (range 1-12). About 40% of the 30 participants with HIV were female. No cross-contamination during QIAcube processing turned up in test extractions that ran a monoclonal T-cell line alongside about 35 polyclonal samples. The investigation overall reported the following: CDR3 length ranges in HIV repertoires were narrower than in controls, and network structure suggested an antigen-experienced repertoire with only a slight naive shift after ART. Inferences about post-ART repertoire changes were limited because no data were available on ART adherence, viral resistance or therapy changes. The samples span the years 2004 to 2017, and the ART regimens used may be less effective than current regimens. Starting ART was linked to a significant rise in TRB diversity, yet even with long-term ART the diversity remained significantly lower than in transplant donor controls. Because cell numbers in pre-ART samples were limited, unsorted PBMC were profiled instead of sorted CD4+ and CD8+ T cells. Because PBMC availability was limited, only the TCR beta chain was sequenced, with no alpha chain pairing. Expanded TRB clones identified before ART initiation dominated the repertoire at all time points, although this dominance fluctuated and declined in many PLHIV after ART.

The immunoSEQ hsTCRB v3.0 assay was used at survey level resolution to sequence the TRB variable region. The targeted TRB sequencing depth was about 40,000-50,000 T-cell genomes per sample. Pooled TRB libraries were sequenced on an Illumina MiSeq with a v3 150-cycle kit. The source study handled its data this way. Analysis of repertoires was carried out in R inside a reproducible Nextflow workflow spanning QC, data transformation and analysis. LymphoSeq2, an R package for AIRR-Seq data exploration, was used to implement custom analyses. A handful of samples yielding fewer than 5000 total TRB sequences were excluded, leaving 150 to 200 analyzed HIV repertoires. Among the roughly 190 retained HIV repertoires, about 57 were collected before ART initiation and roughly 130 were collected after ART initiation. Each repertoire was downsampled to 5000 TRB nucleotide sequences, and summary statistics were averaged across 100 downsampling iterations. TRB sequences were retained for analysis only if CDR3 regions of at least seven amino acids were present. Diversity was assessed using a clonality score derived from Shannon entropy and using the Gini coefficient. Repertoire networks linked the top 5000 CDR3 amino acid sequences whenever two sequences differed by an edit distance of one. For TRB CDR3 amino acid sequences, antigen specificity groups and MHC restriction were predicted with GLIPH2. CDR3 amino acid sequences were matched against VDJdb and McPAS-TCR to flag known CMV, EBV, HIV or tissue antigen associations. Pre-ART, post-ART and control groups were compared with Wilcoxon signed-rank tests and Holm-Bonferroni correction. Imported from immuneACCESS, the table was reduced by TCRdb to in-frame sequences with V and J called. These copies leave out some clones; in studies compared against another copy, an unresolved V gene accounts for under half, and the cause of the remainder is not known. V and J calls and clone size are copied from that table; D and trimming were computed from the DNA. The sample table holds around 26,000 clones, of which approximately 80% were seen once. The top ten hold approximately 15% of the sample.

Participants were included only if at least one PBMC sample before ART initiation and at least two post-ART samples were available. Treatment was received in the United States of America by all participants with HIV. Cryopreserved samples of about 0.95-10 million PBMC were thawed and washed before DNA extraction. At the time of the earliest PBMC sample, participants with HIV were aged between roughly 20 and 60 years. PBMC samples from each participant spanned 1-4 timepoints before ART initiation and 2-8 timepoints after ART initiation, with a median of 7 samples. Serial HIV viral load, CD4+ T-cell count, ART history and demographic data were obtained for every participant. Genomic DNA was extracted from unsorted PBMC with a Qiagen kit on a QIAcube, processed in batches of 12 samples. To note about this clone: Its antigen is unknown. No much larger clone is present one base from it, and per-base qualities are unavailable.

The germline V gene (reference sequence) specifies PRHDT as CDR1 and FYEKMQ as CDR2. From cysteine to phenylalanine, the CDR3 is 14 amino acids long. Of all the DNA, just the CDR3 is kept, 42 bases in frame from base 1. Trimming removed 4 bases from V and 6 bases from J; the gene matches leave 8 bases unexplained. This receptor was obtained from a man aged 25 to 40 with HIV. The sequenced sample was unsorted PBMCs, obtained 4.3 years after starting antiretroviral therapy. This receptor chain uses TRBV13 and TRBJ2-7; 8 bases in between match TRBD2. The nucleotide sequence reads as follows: TGTGCCAGCAGCTCGGTCGAGCGGGGGCCCGAGCAGTACTTC. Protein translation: CASSSVERGPEQYF. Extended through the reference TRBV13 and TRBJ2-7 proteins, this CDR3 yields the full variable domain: AAGVIQSPRHLIKEKRETATLKCYPIPRHDTVYWYQQGPGQDPQFLISFYEKMQSDKGSIPDRFSAQQFSDYHSELNMSSLELGDSALYFCASSSVERGPEQYFGPGTRLTVT.